What follows is one T cell receptor (beta chain) and its context. Its matching antigen is unknown. The data were taken from a study of CD8 T cells in Susac syndrome. Roughly 0.45 to 1 ug RNA was reverse transcribed with random hexamers. Multiplex PCR with immunoSEQ amplified the TCR beta CDR3 across 54 Vbeta and 13 Jbeta. TCRdb called the immunoSEQ multiplex PCR reads again in MiXCR, with one record for every CDR3 protein. This table has over 80,000 distinct CDR3 sequences, about 93% appearing once. Germline CDR1 reads DFQATT; CDR2 reads SNEGSKA (reference sequence). Trimming cost V 8 bases and J 3 bases, with 17 bases left between them. CDR3 length equals 14 residues. Findings and caveats of the study: Across the total CD8+ repertoires, more than 15 Susac-specific public clones were detected, and across the CD8+ TEMRA repertoires, roughly five such clones were detected.

This TCR was recovered from a human donor with Susac syndrome. The chain carries TRBV20-1 and TRBJ2-1; D not resolved. Sequencing was performed on CD8+ T cells from PBMCs. The CDR3 is CSLSDHQYYNEQFF. The DNA of the CDR3 is TGCAGTTTGAGCGACCACCAATACTACAATGAGCAGTTCTTC.